This T cell receptor beta chain was retrieved from a study of blood T cell repertoires in COVID-19 (dated by TCRdb to the early 2020s). In terms of the full investigation: The collaborator samples originated in the United States, Italy and Spain and spanned the acute and convalescent phases of COVID-19. Where available, HLA class I and class II types were taken from metadata supplied by the sample provider and were not determined by assay-based typing. The repertoires were released in a freely available public database intended as a resource for research on the immune response to SARS-CoV-2. The dataset comprised deeply sampled blood TCRbeta repertoires from subjects exposed to, actively infected with, or recovered from COVID-19. Samples were obtained from the ongoing ImmuneRACE study (first 160 participants) and from 950 to 1,500 subjects provided by 6 global collaborators. The sample metadata nearly always contained a de-identified subject ID, COVID-19 status, age in years and sex. The prospective study material was composed of cDNA or gDNA derived from T cells, B-cell-depleted T cells, or PBMCs. What the research found in general, with its limitations: How much clinical and demographic metadata was included differed by source and by participant, and the metadata was provided uncurated.

In regard to this clone: There is no known antigen for this receptor. The record has no base qualities; no much larger clone is one base away.

The V end gives up 5 bases and the J end 8 bases, leaving 10 bases in the junction not matched to a gene. There are 16 amino acids in the CDR3, from cysteine to phenylalanine inclusive. The sequence is cut down to CDR3 DNA, 48 bases in frame from base 1. The germline V gene encodes CDR1 KGHSH and CDR2 LQKENI. The immunoSEQ Assay, a bias-controlled multiplex PCR, was used to amplify TCRbeta CDR3 regions from genomic DNA. From the authors' description of their analysis: Nucleated cell counts per sample were estimated from amplification of reference gene primers within the assay. To quantify the absolute abundance of each unique TCRbeta CDR3 rearrangement, sequence reads were collapsed and filtered. For each sample, productive Simpson clonality was calculated by taking the square root of Simpson's diversity index across productive rearrangements. TCRdb's version of the immuneACCESS table is confined to in-frame rearrangements and falls short of the full clone set. An unresolved V gene accounts for under half of the shortfall where checked; the remainder is of unknown origin. That table gives V, J and clone size, and the DNA gave D and trimming. The sample data list a few hundred thousand clones, and 86% of these were observed just once. The ten top clones hold 3% of the sample.

Whole blood was collected in K2EDTA tubes by collaborating institutions according to the institutions' own protocols. For TCRbeta analysis, collaborators shipped samples in one of three forms: frozen whole blood, isolated PBMCs, or DNA extracted from either of those sample types. The sample comprised peripheral blood. The TCR comes from a woman in her 30s with active or convalescent COVID-19. This receptor chain uses TRBV18 and TRBJ2-1; TRBD1 fits 12 bases in the junction. The sequenced DNA is TGTGCCAGCTCATTCTCCGGGACAGGGGGCGCAGATGAGCAGTTCTTC. It is translated as CASSFSGTGGADEQFF. With the portions outside the CDR3 filled from the reference TRBV18 and TRBJ2-1 genes, the complete variable region becomes NAGVMQNPRHLVRRRGQEARLRCSPMKGHSHVYWYRQLPEEGLKFMVYLQKENIIDESGMPKERFSAEFPKEGPSILRIQQVVRGDSAAYFCASSFSGTGGADEQFFGPGTRLTVL.